The following is a T cell receptor beta chain sequence with its context. What it binds is unknown. Using immunoSEQ multiplex PCR, the repertoire was profiled, and TCRdb retains in-frame clones only, with some absent. The sample gives fewer than 1 million clones, 95% to 97% of which show up once; around 0.25% is in the top ten. The record originates from a study of shared clonotypes between healthy human individuals. Study-level results: Deeper or shallower sequencing was expected to change how clonotypes are shared among donors.

Naive CD8 cells lacked CD45RO, underwent positive selection for CCR7 and left out terminally differentiated effector memory CD45RA+ cells. The CDR3 consists of 13 residues. Trimming stripped 0 bases from V and 7 bases from J, with 12 bases between. Per germline, CDR1 SQVTM and CDR2 ANQGSEA. This chain uses TRBV29-1 with TRBJ1-1; D gene ambiguous. The source material was naive CD8+ T cells sorted from blood. The sequence was collected from a man aged 25-45 years in good health. The DNA of the CDR3 is TGCAGCGTTGAAGATATGGCCGTCGATGAAGCTTTCTTT. It translates to CSVEDMAVDEAFF.